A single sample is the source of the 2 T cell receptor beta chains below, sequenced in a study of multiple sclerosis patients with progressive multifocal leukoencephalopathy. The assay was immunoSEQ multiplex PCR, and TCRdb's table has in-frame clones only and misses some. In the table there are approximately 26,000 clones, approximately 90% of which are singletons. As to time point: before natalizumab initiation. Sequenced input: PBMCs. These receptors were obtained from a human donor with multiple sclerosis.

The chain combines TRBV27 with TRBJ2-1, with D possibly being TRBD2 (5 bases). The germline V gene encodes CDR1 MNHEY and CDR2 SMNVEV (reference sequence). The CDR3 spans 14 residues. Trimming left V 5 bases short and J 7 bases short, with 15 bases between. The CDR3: CASSPEGGRNEQFF. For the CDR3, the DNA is TGTGCCAGCAGTCCTGAGGGCGGGCGGAATGAGCAGTTCTTC.

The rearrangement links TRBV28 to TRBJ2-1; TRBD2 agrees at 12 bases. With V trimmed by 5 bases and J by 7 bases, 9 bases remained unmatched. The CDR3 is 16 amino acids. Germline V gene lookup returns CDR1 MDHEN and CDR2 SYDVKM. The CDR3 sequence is CASSVYLAGGLNEQFF. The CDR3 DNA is TGTGCCAGCAGTGTCTACCTAGCGGGGGGGCTTAATGAGCAGTTCTTC.